This is a list of T cell receptor beta chains from one sample in a study of cytomegalovirus exposure and HLA in healthy donors. The assay was immunoSEQ multiplex PCR, and TCRdb's table has in-frame clones only and misses some. The sample yields under 200,000 clones, 80% seen once. Sequencing input: PBMCs. The receptors here all came from a male donor in good health and CMV-seropositive. Both conserved end residues are part of each CDR3. The D gene is left open where the match is weak. Clone size is stated in some rows and not others, as once, few, many or a class when expanded.

clone_size j_call d_call v_call cdr3_length cdr3_nt cdr3_aa
NA TRBJ2-5 TRBD2 TRBV7-9 19 TGTGCCAGCAGCTTTCCCCCTACTAGCGGGAGGGGATACCAAGAGACCCAGTACTTC CASSFPPTSGRGYQETQYF
NA TRBJ2-1 TRBD2 TRBV9 20 TGTGCCAGCAGCGTCCCGGGGACTAGCGGGAGTTCTGGTTCCTACAATGAGCAGTTCTTC CASSVPGTSGSSGSYNEQFF
few TRBJ1-6 TRBD1 TRBV25-1 18 TGTGCCAGCAGTGACCACAGGGGGGTTTCCGGCCGAAATTCACCCCTCCACTTT CASSDHRGVSGRNSPLHF
NA TRBJ1-2 TRBD1 TRBV27 15 TGTGCCAGCAGTTTAGTAGGGGGCGGTAACTATGGCTACACCTTC CASSLVGGGNYGYTF
NA TRBJ2-7 TRBD2 TRBV5-1 15 TGCGCCAGCAGCCAGAGGGCGGGACTAACCTACGAGCAGTACTTC CASSQRAGLTYEQYF
NA TRBJ2-7 TRBD1 TRBV5-1 14 TGCGCCAGCAGCTTGCGCCAGGGGGCGATCGAGCAGTACTTC CASSLRQGAIEQYF
NA TRBJ2-3 TRBD1 TRBV27 18 TGTGCCAGCAGCCGCCACTCGGCGACAGGGATTAGCACAGATACGCAGTATTTT CASSRHSATGISTDTQYF
NA TRBJ1-2 NA TRBV18 13 TGTGCCAGCTCACCGGGGCCCACGAATGGCTACACCTTC CASSPGPTNGYTF
NA TRBJ2-6 NA TRBV19 16 TGTGCCAGTAGTGTCCTAGCTCAAATGTGGGCCAACGTCCTGACTTTC CASSVLAQMWANVLTF
NA TRBJ1-5 NA TRBV10-3 14 TGTGCCATCGGACAATCGAATAGCAATCAGCCCCAGCATTTT CAIGQSNSNQPQHF
once TRBJ2-7 NA TRBV4-1 16 TGCGCCAGCAGCCTGGCAGGTGGGGCAGAGCCCTACGAGCAGTACTTC CASSLAGGAEPYEQYF
NA TRBJ2-7 TRBD2 TRBV7-9 13 TGTGCCAGCGGGACTAGCGGGCTCCACGAGCAGTACTTC CASGTSGLHEQYF
NA TRBJ1-1 NA TRBV12-5 16 TGTGCTAGTGGTTTGGTAGCCGGACAGTTCAACACTGAAGCTTTCTTT CASGLVAGQFNTEAFF
NA TRBJ2-1 NA TRBV20-1 11 TGCAGTGTCCCCACGGTAGATGAGCAGTTCTTC CSVPTVDEQFF
few TRBJ2-7 TRBD2 TRBV4-2 16 TGTGCCAGCAGCCAAGAGGGTAGCGGGCTTAACTACGAGCAGTACTTC CASSQEGSGLNYEQYF
NA TRBJ2-5 TRBD2 TRBV19 13 TGTGCCAGCTCTAGCGGGAGGCAAGAGACCCAGTACTTC CASSSGRQETQYF
NA TRBJ1-4 TRBD1 TRBV28 15 TGTGCCAGCAGTCTAGACAGGGGGGGTTTGAAAATGCTGTTTTTT CASSLDRGGLKMLFF
NA TRBJ2-1 TRBD2 TRBV10-3 17 TGTGCCATCAGTGAGCCCCTAAGCGGGGGCTCCTACAATGAGCAGTTCTTC CAISEPLSGGSYNEQFF
NA TRBJ2-7 NA TRBV10-3 14 TGTGCCATCAGTGCCGGCAGGGTGGGCGACGAGCAGTACTTC CAISAGRVGDEQYF
NA TRBJ2-7 TRBD2 TRBV19 15 TGTGCCAGTAGCCGCGGAATAGCGGGAAGGAACGAGCAGTACTTC CASSRGIAGRNEQYF
NA TRBJ1-1 NA TRBV5-3 15 TGTGCCAGAAGCTTGGCGACACCAAAGAACACTGAAGCTTTCTTT CARSLATPKNTEAFF
NA TRBJ2-2 TRBD2 TRBV9 17 TGTGCCAGCAGCGTAGCAACGGTAGCGGGAGGTACCGGGGAGCTGTTTTTT CASSVATVAGGTGELFF
few TRBJ1-5 NA TRBV19 14 TGTGCCATAGGGCGGGCTACGGGCAATCAGCCCCAGCATTTT CAIGRATGNQPQHF
NA TRBJ2-7 TRBD1 TRBV5-4 13 TGTGCCAGCAGCTTCCAGGGGGCTGGTGAGCAGTACTTC CASSFQGAGEQYF
NA TRBJ2-7 NA TRBV11-2 14 TGTGCCAGCAGCTTAGATCTGGGGCCCTACGAGCAGTACTTC CASSLDLGPYEQYF
NA TRBJ1-1 NA TRBV2 14 TGTGCCAGCAGTGAAGTGCGGGTACGGGCTGAAGCTTTCTTT CASSEVRVRAEAFF
NA TRBJ2-7 NA TRBV5-3 12 TGTGCCAGAAGCTCCGGGGTCTACGAGCAGTACTTC CARSSGVYEQYF
NA TRBJ2-1 TRBD2 TRBV11-2 15 TGTGCCAGCACCCCGTGGATAGCGGGAGGAGATGAGCAGTTCTTC CASTPWIAGGDEQFF
NA TRBJ2-5 TRBD2 TRBV28 17 TGTGGTCAAGAGGGACTAGCGGGAGTCGTGGGGCAAGAGACCCAGTACTTC CGQEGLAGVVGQETQYF
NA TRBJ2-1 NA TRBV28 13 TGTGCCAGCAGTTTCGGTCTAAACAATGAGCAGTTCTTC CASSFGLNNEQFF
NA TRBJ2-2 NA TRBV13 14 TGTGCCAGCAGCTTAGGCAGTCACACCGGGGAGCTGTTTTTT CASSLGSHTGELFF
NA TRBJ1-1 TRBD1 TRBV2 12 TGTGCCACCCCAGGGGGTAGGACTGAAGCTTTCTTT CATPGGRTEAFF